The clone carrying this TCR beta chain was counted many times. The entry originates in a study of blood T cells in healthy people across ages. Through a sample-barcoded 5' primer and a J-beta primer mix, a second PCR was run for about 6 to 11 cycles. Every single cDNA molecule received a tag from a template-switch adaptor with 12 random nucleotides. Via MiXCR, TCRdb re-called the 5' RACE reads, giving one row per CDR3 protein. The sample has under 850,000 distinct CDR3 sequences, roughly 40% seen once. There are 13 residues in the CDR3. V was pared by 4 bases and J by 7 bases, with 12 bases between. The sequenced sample was blood. V gene TRBV12-3 or TRBV12-4 combines with J gene TRBJ2-3; D assignment may be TRBD1 or TRBD2 (5 bases each). This TCR came from a man younger than 35 in good health. CDR3 DNA sequence: TGTGCCAGCAGTTCTATCGGGGCGAATACGCAGTATTTT. It encodes CASSSIGANTQYF.